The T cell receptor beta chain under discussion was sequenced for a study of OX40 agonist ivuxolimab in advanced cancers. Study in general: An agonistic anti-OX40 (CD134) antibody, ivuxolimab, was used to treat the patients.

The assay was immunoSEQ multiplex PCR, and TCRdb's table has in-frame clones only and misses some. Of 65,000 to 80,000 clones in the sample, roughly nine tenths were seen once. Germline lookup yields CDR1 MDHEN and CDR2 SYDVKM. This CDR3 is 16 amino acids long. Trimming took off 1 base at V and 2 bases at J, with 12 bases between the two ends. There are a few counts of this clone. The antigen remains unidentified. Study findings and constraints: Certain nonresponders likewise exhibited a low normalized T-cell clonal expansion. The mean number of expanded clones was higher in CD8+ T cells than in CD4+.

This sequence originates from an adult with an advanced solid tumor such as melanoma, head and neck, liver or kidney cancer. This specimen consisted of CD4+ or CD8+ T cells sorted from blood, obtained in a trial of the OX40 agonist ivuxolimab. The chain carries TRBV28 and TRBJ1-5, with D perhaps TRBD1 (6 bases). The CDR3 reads CASSLSIPGGNQPQHF. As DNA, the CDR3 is TGTGCCAGCAGTTTATCGATACCAGGGGGCAATCAGCCCCAGCATTTT.